These 29 T cell receptor beta chains came from one sample sequenced in a study of T-cell memory formation after mild COVID-19. TCRdb recomputed calls from the 5' RACE reads with MiXCR, one row per CDR3 protein. This sample has roughly 110,000 distinct CDR3 sequences, with under 15% found just once. Sequenced: PBMCs or a T cell subset sorted from them (not recorded which). These receptor sequences come from a man between 18 and 29 years old who had mild COVID-19 (a few samples of this study predate the infection). Cell type and time point are not known.

The gene calls are TRBV12-3 or TRBV12-4 and TRBJ2-3; 11 bases are a match to TRBD2. V was pared by 4 bases and J by 14 bases, with 17 bases of the junction left unmatched. The CDR3 is made up of 16 amino acids. Here the CDR3 DNA reads TGTGCCAGCAGTTCAACTAGCGGGGGCCGACTCTACCTCGTGTATTTT. Its protein product is CASSSTSGGRLYLVYF.

The chain has TRBV12-3 or TRBV12-4 and TRBJ2-5; 8 nucleotides line up with TRBD2. With V trimmed by 9 bases and J by 5 bases, 2 bases remained unmatched. The CDR3 loop spans 11 amino acids. The CDR3 is CASSGGETQYF. The CDR3, as DNA: TGTGCCAGTTCGGGGGGGGAGACCCAGTACTTC.

This clonotype was seen a single time. The rearrangement uses TRBV28 and TRBJ2-5, with TRBD2 identical over 9 bases. The V and J ends lost 4 bases and 3 bases, in that order; junction bases with no gene match: 6. This CDR3 contains 15 residues. Germline V gene sequence: CDR1 MDHEN, CDR2 SYDVKM. The CDR3 is CASSSRLAGEETQYF. The CDR3 coding sequence is TGTGCCAGCAGTTCCCGTTTAGCGGGGGAAGAGACCCAGTACTTC.

This chain joins TRBV11-1 and TRBJ2-3; no clear D gene. V was clipped by 4 bases and J by 3 bases, with 14 bases between them. Germline V gene sequence: CDR1 SGHAT, CDR2 FQDESV (reference sequence). The CDR3 runs to 15 residues. In nucleotides, the CDR3 is TGTGCCAGCAGCTGGTCCCCTTCCGGGACAGATACGCAGTATTTT. This encodes CASSWSPSGTDTQYF.

This clonotype occurred many times. V gene TRBV6-6 combines with J gene TRBJ2-1; weak D call: TRBD1 (6 bases). Trimming removed 5 bases from V and 7 bases from J, with 24 bases in between. This CDR3 contains 17 residues. Germline loops: CDR1 MNHNY, CDR2 SVGAGI (reference sequence). The CDR3 region is CASSLRNRAASENEQFF. CDR3 coding DNA: TGTGCCAGCAGTCTTAGAAACAGGGCCGCAAGTGAGAATGAGCAGTTCTTC.

This clonotype was picked up a small number of times. The CDR3 DNA reads as TGCAGCGTTGTCTCCGATAATGACTTCGAGCAGTACTTC. It specifies CSVVSDNDFEQYF. The chain joins TRBV29-1 to TRBJ2-7; D not resolved. This CDR3 spans 13 amino acids. V lost 4 bases, J lost 6 bases, and 16 bases lay in between. Looked up from germline, CDR1 is SQVTM and CDR2 is ANQGSEA.

V usage is TRBV7-6 and J usage is TRBJ2-7; 8 bases fit TRBD2. J lost 6 bases, V lost 1 base, and 2 bases had no gene match. CDR3 size: 13 residues. CDR1 is SGHVS, CDR2 FNYEAQ, per germline. The CDR3 DNA reads TGTGCCAGCAGCTTAGGTCGGGGGGGCGAGCAGTACGTC. This translates into CASSLGRGGEQYV.

This clonotype was seen only a few times. This chain links TRBV7-9 with TRBJ2-7; possibly TRBD2 for D (5 bases). Germline values: CDR1 SEHNR, CDR2 FQNEAQ (reference sequence). V lost 6 bases and J 6 bases, leaving 12 bases between the germline ends. This CDR3 region has 12 residues. CDR3 coding DNA: TGTGCCAGCAGGGGAGAGATCTCCGAGCAGTACTTC. This gives the protein CASRGEISEQYF.

This clonotype was recorded a few times. V usage is TRBV20-1 and J usage is TRBJ1-2; D is unclear. CDR1 DFQATT and CDR2 SNEGSKA come from the germline V gene (reference sequence). The CDR3 consists of 13 residues. The CDR3 here is CSSKGGANYGYTF. In DNA form, the CDR3 reads TGCAGCTCTAAGGGAGGAGCTAACTATGGCTACACCTTC.

The CDR3 bases are TGTGCCAGCAGCGCCAGTTGGGGAGAGACCCAGTACTTC. Encoded protein: CASSASWGETQYF. This chain links TRBV9 with TRBJ2-5; D is unresolved. Germline CDR1 and CDR2: SGDLS and YYNGEE. The CDR3 loop spans 13 amino acids. Trimming shortened V by 3 bases and J by 4 bases, and 10 bases separated the two germline ends.

This clonotype was counted a few times. V usage is TRBV27 and J usage is TRBJ2-7, with 8 bases fitting TRBD1. The CDR3 has 14 residues. The V and J ends lost 8 bases and 4 bases, in that order; junction bases with no gene match: 10. The germline V gene has CDR1 MNHEY and CDR2 SMNVEV (reference sequence). This chain's CDR3 is CASADWTGLYEQYF. CDR3 nucleotides: TGTGCCAGCGCCGATTGGACAGGGTTGTACGAGCAGTACTTC.

This clonotype was counted a few times. This chain links TRBV7-9 with TRBJ2-2, with 13 bases identical to TRBD2. The V gene's germline CDR1 is SEHNR and CDR2 FQNEAQ (reference sequence). The CDR3 extends over 17 amino acids. After removal of 4 bases from V and 1 base from J, the junction contained 3 bases not matched to a gene. The DNA for the CDR3 is TGTGCCAGCAGCTCATGGACTAGCGGGGGGAACACCGGGGAGCTGTTTTTT. It codes for CASSSWTSGGNTGELFF.

The CDR3 DNA sequence: TGTGCCAGCAGCCGAATAGCGGATCTCACAGATACGCAGTATTTT. This encodes CASSRIADLTDTQYF. J is TRBJ2-3 and V is TRBV7-9, with D perhaps matching TRBD2 (6 bases). Germline-derived CDR1 and CDR2 are SEHNR and FQNEAQ (reference sequence). The CDR3 contains 15 residues. V was pared by 5 bases and J by 2 bases, with 14 bases between.

The chain combines TRBV6-6 with TRBJ1-2; 9 positions agree with TRBD1. The J segment lost 8 bases and the V segment lost 5 bases, leaving 9 bases of the junction unmatched. Germline V lookup: CDR1 MNHNY, CDR2 SVGAGI (reference sequence). The CDR3 contains 14 residues. The CDR3 nucleotides read TGTGCCAGCAGTAAGAACAGGGGGCATCTGGGCTACACCTTC. It codes for CASSKNRGHLGYTF.

This clonotype has only a few counts. The V and J genes are TRBV7-3 and TRBJ2-1, with a weak D call TRBD1 (6 bases). Germline V lookup: CDR1 SGHTA, CDR2 FQGTGA. Trimming stripped 4 bases from V and 2 bases from J, with 12 bases between. The CDR3 extends over 15 amino acids. The CDR3 coding sequence is TGTGCCAGCAGCTCGTCAGGGGTCCCCTACAATGAGCAGTTCTTC. It is translated as CASSSSGVPYNEQFF.

In its sample, this clonotype was seen many times. The chain recombines TRBV7-2 with TRBJ2-1; weak D call: TRBD2 (5 bases). This CDR3 comprises 15 residues. The germline V gene has CDR1 SGHTA and CDR2 FQGNSA. V was shortened by 7 bases and J by 4 bases, with 17 bases between the two germline ends. Here the CDR3 reads CASTSRGGGYNEQFF. In DNA form, the CDR3 reads TGTGCCAGCACCTCCCGGGGTGGCGGTTACAATGAGCAGTTCTTC.

This clonotype has a count of ten or more. The chain combines TRBV4-1 with TRBJ2-1, with D possibly being TRBD1 or TRBD2 (5 bases each). V dropped 1 base and J dropped 9 bases, with 16 bases sitting between them. CDR1 is MGHRA, CDR2 YSYEKL, per germline. This CDR3 region has 15 residues. CDR3 protein: CASSQGGSGPSEQFF. The CDR3 region has the DNA TGCGCCAGCAGCCAAGGAGGTTCGGGGCCCAGTGAGCAGTTCTTC.

V gene TRBV7-9 combines with J gene TRBJ1-4; the D is unclear. Deletions cut 5 bases from V and 0 bases from J, with 7 bases between. The CDR3 totals 14 residues. Germline V gene lookup returns CDR1 SEHNR and CDR2 FQNEAQ (reference sequence). CDR3 in DNA: TGTGCCAGCAGCCTGTCTTCAACTAATGAAAAACTGTTTTTT. This encodes CASSLSSTNEKLFF.

Only a few counts were recorded for this clonotype. The chain uses TRBV29-1 and TRBJ1-1; tentative D call: TRBD1 (5 bases). Germline V gives CDR1 SQVTM, CDR2 ANQGSEA. The CDR3 totals 11 residues. The V gene lost 5 bases and the J gene lost 3 bases, with 7 bases spanning the gap. This chain's CDR3 is CSVQGDTEAFF. The CDR3 nucleotides are TGCAGCGTTCAAGGGGACACTGAAGCTTTCTTT.

The sample holds a few counts of this clonotype. The chain recombines TRBV7-9 with TRBJ2-3; TRBD2 matches at 8 bases. Per germline, CDR1 SEHNR and CDR2 FQNEAQ (reference sequence). There are 16 residues in the CDR3. Unmatched junction bases numbered 5, after V lost 3 bases and J lost 0 bases. The CDR3 bases are TGTGCCAGCAGCTTCACTAGCGGCGTTAGCACAGATACGCAGTATTTT. It translates to CASSFTSGVSTDTQYF. Full variable domain (rest looked up from reference TRBV7-9 and TRBJ2-3): DTGVSQNPRHKITKRGQNVTFRCDPISEHNRLYWYRQTLGQGPEFLTYFQNEAQLEKSRLLSDRFSAERPKGSFSTLEIQRTEQGDSAMYLCASSFTSGVSTDTQYFGPGTRLTVL.

This clonotype came up a few times. The rearrangement uses TRBV4-3 and TRBJ1-3; D unresolved. The V gene lost 3 bases and the J gene lost 0 bases, with 24 bases spanning the gap. CDR3 length equals 20 residues. In germline, CDR1 is LGHNA, CDR2 YSLEER. CDR3 residues: CASSQTSSGPFFLSGNTIYF. The CDR3 DNA reads TGCGCCAGCAGCCAGACCTCCTCCGGGCCGTTTTTCCTCTCTGGAAACACCATATATTTT.

V usage is TRBV4-2 and J usage is TRBJ2-1; 9 bases agree with TRBD1. This CDR3 has 16 amino acids. CDR1 and CDR2 from the germline V gene are LGHNA and YNFKEQ. V lost 0 bases to trimming and J lost 4 bases; unmatched junction nucleotides: 4. CDR3 in amino acids: CASSQEWTGVYNEQFF. The CDR3 nucleotides read TGTGCCAGCAGCCAAGAATGGACAGGGGTATACAATGAGCAGTTCTTC.

This chain connects TRBV9 to TRBJ2-7; 10 nucleotides align to TRBD1. V dropped 4 bases and J dropped 2; count of bases not matched to a gene: 3. The CDR3 extends over 14 amino acids. Looked up from germline, CDR1 is SGDLS and CDR2 is YYNGEE. The CDR3 DNA reads TGTGCCAGCAGCAGAGGGACAGGGGCCTACGAGCAGTACTTC. Its translation: CASSRGTGAYEQYF.

V gene TRBV5-4 combines with J gene TRBJ2-7; tentative D call: TRBD1 (6 bases). The CDR3 is 13 residues long. The V and J ends lost 4 bases and 2 bases respectively, with 10 bases between them. From germline, CDR1 is SGHNT and CDR2 YYREEE (reference sequence). The CDR3 protein is CASSPGDTYEQYV. In nucleotides, the CDR3 is TGTGCCAGCAGCCCAGGGGACACCTACGAGCAGTACGTC.

The chain carries TRBV7-9 and TRBJ2-7; TRBD2 matches 7 bases. After removal of 3 bases from V and 2 bases from J, the junction contained 4 bases not matched to a gene. Germline CDR1 SEHNR, CDR2 FQNEAQ (reference sequence). The CDR3 is made up of 14 amino acids. Here the CDR3 reads CASSFSGRTYEQYF. The CDR3 DNA follows: TGTGCCAGCAGCTTTAGCGGGCGAACCTACGAGCAGTACTTC.

The genes are TRBV6-5 and TRBJ1-2; D is possibly TRBD1 (5 bases). CDR3 size: 16 residues. CDR1 and CDR2 (germline): MNHEY, SVGAGI. V was clipped by 2 bases and J by 0 bases, with 13 bases between them. The CDR3 region is CASSYVGGRPNYGYTF. CDR3 nucleotide sequence: TGTGCCAGCAGTTACGTGGGGGGACGACCTAACTATGGCTACACCTTC.

V is TRBV4-2 and J is TRBJ2-1; the match to TRBD2 covers 12 bases. The CDR3 contains 17 residues. Germline CDR1 reads LGHNA; CDR2 reads YNFKEQ. With 2 bases clipped from V and 3 bases from J, the junction kept 5 bases outside the gene matches. This chain's CDR3 is CASSQSGLAGIYNEQFF. DNA for the CDR3: TGTGCCAGCAGCCAAAGTGGACTAGCGGGGATCTACAATGAGCAGTTCTTC.

This clonotype was detected many times. The V gene is TRBV7-2, the J gene TRBJ2-1; D unresolved. The germline V gene encodes CDR1 SGHTA and CDR2 FQGNSA. The CDR3 extends over 11 amino acids. The V and J ends lost 6 bases and 5 bases respectively, with 5 bases between them. The CDR3 DNA reads as TGTGCCAGCAGGATACACAATGAGCAGTTCTTC. It is translated as CASRIHNEQFF.

This clonotype has just a few counts. The V and J genes are TRBV29-1 and TRBJ1-3, with D unclear. The CDR3 sequence is 12 residues long. The germline V gene has CDR1 SQVTM and CDR2 ANQGSEA. V lost 5 bases to trimming and J lost 0 bases, with 5 bases between them. CDR3 sequence reads: CSVPASGNTIYF. DNA for the CDR3: TGCAGCGTTCCAGCCTCTGGAAACACCATATATTTT.